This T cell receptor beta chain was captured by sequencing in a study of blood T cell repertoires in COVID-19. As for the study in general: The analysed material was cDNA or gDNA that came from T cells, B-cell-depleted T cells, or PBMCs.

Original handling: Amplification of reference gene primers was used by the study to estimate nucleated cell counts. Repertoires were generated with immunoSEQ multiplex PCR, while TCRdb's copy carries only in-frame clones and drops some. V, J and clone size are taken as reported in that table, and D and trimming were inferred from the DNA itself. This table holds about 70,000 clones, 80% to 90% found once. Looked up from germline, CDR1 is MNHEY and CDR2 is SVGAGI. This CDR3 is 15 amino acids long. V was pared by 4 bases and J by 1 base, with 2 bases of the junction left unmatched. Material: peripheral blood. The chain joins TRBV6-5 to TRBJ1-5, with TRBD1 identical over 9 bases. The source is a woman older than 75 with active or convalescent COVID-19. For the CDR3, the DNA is TGTGCCAGCAGTTGGGACAGGGTCAGCAATCAGCCCCAGCATTTT. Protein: CASSWDRVSNQPQHF.